These 8 T cell receptor beta chains share one sample of origin, sequenced in a study of CD8 T cells in ankylosing spondylitis (dated by TCRdb to 2016 to 2017). The receptor library was made with 5' RACE. Sequencing relied on an Illumina HiSeq 2500. TCRdb reprocessing: public reads trimmed at Q25 with fastp, clones called with MiXCR, in-frame beta chains kept. Rows merge per CDR3 protein into single entries with the most common DNA and genes. The sample profile shows roughly 130,000 distinct CDR3 sequences; around 8.5% of them were found once. The top ten hold roughly 3.4% of the sample. The sample was blood, either unsorted or a sorted T cell fraction (not recorded which). The receptors shown here come from a male donor with ankylosing spondylitis or in good health (not recorded which).

This clonotype was counted ten times or more. The chain has TRBV20-1 and TRBJ2-1, with 14 bases aligning to TRBD2. Germline V gene data show CDR1 as DFQATT and CDR2 as SNEGSKA (reference sequence). CDR3 length equals 13 residues. The trim removed 6 bases at V and 7 bases at J, leaving 2 bases unmatched. The CDR3 protein is CSAGTSGRNEQFF. The CDR3 nucleotides read TGCAGTGCCGGGACTAGCGGGAGAAATGAGCAGTTCTTC.

This clonotype was seen ten or more times. The V gene is TRBV6-2 or TRBV6-3, the J gene TRBJ2-1; D possibly corresponds to TRBD1 (6 bases). The V end lost 6 bases, the J end lost 0 bases, and 12 bases lay between the germline ends. CDR3 length equals 15 residues. CDR1 MNHEY and CDR2 SVGEGT come from the germline V gene. The CDR3 region is CASRLQGFSYNEQFF. The CDR3 nucleotides read TGTGCCAGCAGACTTCAGGGGTTCTCCTACAATGAGCAGTTCTTC.

There are a few counts of this clonotype. This chain links TRBV7-2 with TRBJ2-4, with a weak D call TRBD1 (5 bases). The CDR3 runs 16 residues. Germline lookup yields CDR1 SGHTA and CDR2 FQGNSA. The V and J ends lost 8 bases and 6 bases respectively, with 23 bases between them. DNA of the CDR3: TGTGCCAGCGGTCCAGGGCCTTTAGGATTTGGAAACATTCAGTACTTC. This translates into CASGPGPLGFGNIQYF.

Details on this clonotype: A much larger clonotype is one base distant, so this may be a read error. Here the CDR3 DNA reads TGTGCCAGCAGCTCGAGAGCAGATTACGAGCAGTACTTC. It specifies CASSSRADYEQYF. The genes are TRBV7-2 and TRBJ2-7; D is undetermined. The CDR3 is 13 amino acids. The V end lost 4 bases, the J end lost 4 bases, and 11 bases lay between the germline ends. The germline V gene has CDR1 SGHTA and CDR2 FQGNSA.

The sample holds many counts of this clonotype. One junction end does not reproduce the germline sequence, and a read error may be involved. The chain couples TRBV5-1 to TRBJ2-2, with D perhaps TRBD2 (6 bases). CDR3 size: 12 residues. Germline values: CDR1 SGHRS, CDR2 YFSETQ. CDR3 nucleotides: TGCGCCAGCAGCTTGGCGGGCGGGAAGCTGTTTTTT. Translated: CASSLAGGKLFF.

CDR3 DNA sequence: TGTGCCAGCAGCTTAGTCCCGTCTAGCGGTCCTTACAATGAGCAGTTCTTC. Translated, it gives CASSLVPSSGPYNEQFF. The chain carries TRBV7-2 and TRBJ2-1; TRBD2 aligns across 7 bases. This CDR3 spans 17 amino acids. V lost 1 base to trimming and J lost 4 bases; unmatched junction nucleotides: 10. Germline CDR1 and CDR2: SGHTA and FQGNSA.

This clonotype has only a few counts. V gene TRBV29-1 combines with J gene TRBJ2-3; a weak D match, TRBD1 (6 bases). This CDR3 is 12 amino acids long. Trimming took off 7 bases at V and 0 bases at J, with 8 bases between the two ends. Germline CDR1 and CDR2: SQVTM and ANQGSEA. Here the CDR3 DNA reads TGCAGCGGGACAGCTAGCACAGATACGCAGTATTTT. Protein: CSGTASTDTQYF.

This clonotype was observed at least ten times. This chain joins TRBV20-1 and TRBJ2-7; 14 bases are shared with TRBD2. With V trimmed by 2 bases and J by 7 bases, 16 bases remained unmatched. This CDR3 is built from 18 residues. Germline loops: CDR1 DFQATT, CDR2 SNEGSKA (reference sequence). DNA of the CDR3: TGCAGTGCTAGACCCGCAAACCTGGGACTAGCGGGAGTAGGGGAGCAGTACTTC. It is translated as CSARPANLGLAGVGEQYF.